This TCR beta chain derives from a study of T cell responses to AZD1222 COVID-19 vaccine. General study results and limits: Most donors were white British and more were female, and clonal diversity was possibly underestimated. Close to half of spike-specific TCRs reportedly recognize unmutated variant regions. Across spike, vaccine-associated CD4 TCRs were found, dominant at 160-218 and 743-854.

Recipients boosted at about 4 weeks or about 12 weeks are pooled. Measured with immunoSEQ multiplex PCR; TCRdb has only the in-frame clones, and not every one. This sample has about 80,000 clones, with roughly 88% found just once. The CDR3 covers 16 residues. Unmatched junction bases numbered 8, after V lost 4 bases and J lost 2 bases. Germline-derived CDR1 and CDR2 are SGHVS and FQNEAQ. Of note for this clone: Its antigen is not identified.

The V gene is TRBV7-8, the J gene TRBJ1-2, with TRBD1 identical over 9 bases. The sequences come from peripheral blood, collected 28 days after the second AZD1222 dose. The TCR sequence derives from an adult who received the AZD1222 COVID-19 vaccine. The DNA for the CDR3 is TGTGCCAGCAGCTCTCATCCCGGGACAGGGAACTATGGCTACACCTTC. Amino acid sequence: CASSSHPGTGNYGYTF.